The 12 T cell receptor beta chains below all came from one sample that was sequenced in a study of T-cell memory formation after mild COVID-19. From the 5' RACE reads, TCRdb called clonotypes with MiXCR, one entry per CDR3 protein. Of 280,000 or so distinct CDR3 sequences listed, 18% are singletons. Material for sequencing was PBMCs or a T cell subset sorted from them (not recorded which). These receptors originate from a man between 18 and 29 years old who had mild COVID-19 (a few samples of this study predate the infection). Cell type and time point are not known.

There are a few counts of this clonotype. This chain connects TRBV20-1 to TRBJ1-3, with D unresolved. V lost 0 bases, J lost 0 bases, and 3 bases lay in between. The CDR3 runs 13 residues. Germline assignment: CDR1 DFQATT and CDR2 SNEGSKA (reference sequence). CDR3: CSARDSSGNTIYF. CDR3 DNA sequence: TGCAGTGCTAGAGACAGCTCTGGAAACACCATATATTTT.

J is TRBJ2-5 and V is TRBV6-5; 7 nucleotides match TRBD2. The CDR3 is 14 residues long. Unmatched junction bases numbered 5, after V lost 0 bases and J lost 7 bases. Germline CDR1 is MNHEY and CDR2 is SVGAGI. The CDR3 DNA reads TGTGCCAGCAGTTACTCGGGACTACGCGCGACCCAGTACTTC. This encodes CASSYSGLRATQYF.

This clonotype was counted only a few times. This chain uses TRBV2 with TRBJ2-1, with unresolved D. Trimming removed 5 bases at V and 7 bases at J, with 15 bases between. The CDR3 sequence is 14 residues long. The germline CDR1 and CDR2 sequences are SNHLY and FYNNEI. The CDR3 region is CASSRRSTENEQFF. The CDR3 DNA is TGTGCCAGCAGTCGTAGGAGTACGGAAAATGAGCAGTTCTTC.

The chain uses TRBV20-1 and TRBJ2-7, with TRBD2 matching 11 bases. The germline gives CDR1 DFQATT, CDR2 SNEGSKA (reference sequence). The V and J ends lost 0 bases and 1 base, in that order; junction bases with no gene match: 5. This CDR3 region has 16 residues. The DNA of the CDR3 is TGCAGTGCTAGAGAGATCCTAGCGGGGGGTTCCTACGAGCAGTACTTC. Translation gives CSAREILAGGSYEQYF.

In this sample, this clonotype turned up a few times. The chain employs TRBV7-6 and TRBJ1-3; D unclear. Germline V gene lookup returns CDR1 SGHVS and CDR2 FNYEAQ. V lost 5 bases to trimming and J lost 4 bases, with 15 bases between them. This CDR3 comprises 15 residues. This chain's CDR3 is CASSPSWATGNTIYF. DNA of the CDR3: TGTGCCAGCAGCCCCTCTTGGGCCACCGGAAACACCATATATTTT.

The chain employs TRBV29-1 and TRBJ2-3; TRBD1 might be the D (6 bases). The V end was cut by 4 bases, the J end by 6 bases, with 14 bases between. The CDR3 has 13 amino acids. Germline loops: CDR1 SQVTM, CDR2 ANQGSEA. The CDR3 DNA sequence: TGCAGCGTTGGGGGGCTAGCTTCCGATACGCAGTATTTT. It encodes CSVGGLASDTQYF.

The count of this clonotype is one. This chain uses TRBV6-2 or TRBV6-3 with TRBJ2-5; 8 bases line up with TRBD2. V was clipped by 6 bases and J by 8 bases; unmatched bases: 17. CDR1 and CDR2 (germline): MNHEY, SVGEGT. The CDR3 extends over 16 amino acids. The CDR3, as DNA: TGTGCCAGCAGGGAGGGAGCGGGGGATGCAAGATACACCCAGTACTTC. It codes for CASREGAGDARYTQYF.

The rearrangement uses TRBV6-5 and TRBJ1-6; a weak D match, TRBD1 (6 bases). Germline CDR1 is MNHEY and CDR2 is SVGAGI. CDR3 length: 14 amino acids. V was cut by 4 bases and J by 4 bases, with 8 bases left in between. The CDR3 spells CASSSGTYNSPLHF. The DNA of the CDR3 is TGTGCCAGCAGTTCCGGGACATATAATTCACCCCTCCACTTT.

The chain links TRBV11-2 to TRBJ1-1, with D possibly being TRBD1 (6 bases). Trimming pared 6 bases from V and 5 bases from J, leaving 16 bases between. The CDR3 covers 14 residues. Germline V gene lookup returns CDR1 SGHAT and CDR2 FQNNGV. The CDR3 DNA reads as TGTGCCAGCAGTCAGGACAGCAGGACGACTGAAGCTTTCTTT. It codes for CASSQDSRTTEAFF.

The J gene is TRBJ1-4, the V gene TRBV4-1; tentative D call: TRBD1 (5 bases). This CDR3 has 15 residues. In germline, CDR1 is MGHRA, CDR2 YSYEKL. V was trimmed by 4 bases and J by 4 bases, leaving 13 bases between them. CDR3 loop: CASSRRQGSNEKLFF. In nucleotides, the CDR3 is TGCGCCAGCAGCCGAAGGCAGGGAAGTAATGAAAAACTGTTTTTT.

V gene TRBV7-2 combines with J gene TRBJ2-5; D perhaps matches TRBD1 (6 bases). The CDR3 loop spans 15 amino acids. Trimming removed 0 bases at V and 5 bases at J, with 13 bases between. Germline loops: CDR1 SGHTA, CDR2 FQGNSA. The CDR3 region is CASSLAGASRETQYF. DNA of the CDR3: TGTGCCAGCAGCTTAGCGGGGGCCTCCAGGGAGACCCAGTACTTC. Supplemented by reference TRBV7-2 and TRBJ2-5, the full variable domain reads GAGVSQSPSNKVTEKGKDVELRCDPISGHTALYWYRQSLGQGLEFLIYFQGNSAPDKSGLPSDRFSAERTGGSVSTLTIQRTQQEDSAVYLCASSLAGASRETQYFGPGTRLLVL.

The gene calls are TRBV29-1 and TRBJ1-2, with D possibly TRBD1 on 5 matching bases. This CDR3 is built from 15 residues. Between the trimmed V and J ends, which lost 0 bases and 6 bases, there was a span of 17 bases. From germline, CDR1 is SQVTM and CDR2 ANQGSEA. CDR3 in DNA: TGCAGCGTTGAAGATCCCAGGGCCAGTAGGGATGGCTACACCTTC. This translates into CSVEDPRASRDGYTF.